This is a list of T cell receptor beta chains from one sample in a study of T cells in Graves' hyperthyroidism and ophthalmopathy. TCRdb redid the calling of the multiplex PCR reads with MiXCR, one entry per CDR3 protein. The sample records roughly 800,000 distinct CDR3 sequences, 38% being singletons. The sequenced sample was blood. Receptors originate from a man between 18 and 29 years old with Graves' hyperthyroidism. The CDR3 runs from the conserved cysteine through the conserved F or W. Fields, in order: V gene, J gene, D gene, clone size, CDR3 protein, CDR3 DNA. A D gene is named only where the DNA matches it firmly. The size field is filled for only some rows; it gives once, few, many or a size class.

TRBV20-1	TRBJ1-4	.	few	CSARVQTTSRKLFF	TGCAGTGCTAGAGTTCAGACTACCTCTCGAAAACTGTTTTTT
TRBV7-2	TRBJ2-7	.	.	CASSLVYQGSYEQYF	TGTGCCAGCAGCTTAGTATACCAGGGTTCCTACGAGCAGTACTTC
TRBV12-3/TRBV12-4	TRBJ1-1	.	many	CASKRGENTEAFF	TGTGCCAGCAAGAGAGGGGAGAACACTGAAGCTTTCTTT
TRBV11-2	TRBJ2-2	.	few	CASSRYDLDTGELFF	TGTGCCAGCAGCCGATACGACCTTGACACCGGGGAGCTGTTTTTT
TRBV6-5	TRBJ1-2	.	many	CASSYSGEGHYGYTF	TGTGCCAGCAGTTACAGCGGAGAGGGGCACTATGGCTACACCTTC
TRBV2	TRBJ2-7	.	.	CASSEGGNSYEQYF	TGTGCCAGCAGTGAGGGCGGGAACTCCTACGAGCAGTACTTC
TRBV5-6	TRBJ1-1	.	many	CASSWREGNTEAFF	TGTGCCAGCAGCTGGAGAGAGGGGAACACTGAAGCTTTCTTT
TRBV5-5	TRBJ1-5	.	many	CASSLLDQPQHF	TGTGCCAGCAGCTTGCTCGATCAGCCCCAGCATTTT
TRBV2	TRBJ1-2	.	.	CASSVGLTHGYTF	TGTGCCAGCAGTGTGGGCCTTACACATGGCTACACCTTC
TRBV7-6	TRBJ2-5	.	.	CASSLVLANPRETQYF	TGTGCCAGCAGCTTGGTATTGGCCAACCCGCGGGAGACCCAGTACTTC
TRBV2	TRBJ2-5	.	many	CASTGDLGETQYF	TGTGCCAGCACGGGAGATCTAGGCGAGACCCAGTACTTC
TRBV12-3/TRBV12-4	TRBJ2-5	TRBD2	.	CASSARTRRETQYF	TGTGCCAGCAGTGCCCGGACTAGGAGGGAGACCCAGTACTTC